This T cell receptor beta chain was sequenced in a study of a mutant IDH1 vaccine in newly diagnosed glioma. About the study: Vaccination started 4-6 weeks after radiotherapy alone, or with temozolomide cycles. Treated patients had a mean age of about 38 years and an approximately 62% male, 37.5% female split. Therapy received beforehand was radiotherapy, temozolomide, or both, with most patients given both. Study-level findings and limits: Induction of immune responses by the vaccine occurred in roughly 93% of patients.

Concerning this clone itself: Its antigen is still unknown.

Germline values: CDR1 MGHRA, CDR2 YSYEKL. With V trimmed by 4 bases and J by 2 bases, 5 bases remained unmatched. The CDR3 runs to 14 residues. The method was immunoSEQ multiplex PCR; TCRdb's version includes in-frame clones alone and lacks a portion of them. Here the sample spans about 40,000 clones, about nine tenths being singletons. Time point indicated: week 5, during vaccination. Vaccine doses each comprised 300 ug of mutant IDH1 20-mer peptide, with topical imiquimod. This sample comprised PBMCs, obtained from a glioma patient whose treatment included an IDH1 peptide vaccine. The chain links TRBV4-1 to TRBJ2-7; 7 bases are shared with TRBD1. This receptor was identified in a man aged 50-60 years with glioma. For the CDR3, the DNA is TGCGCCAGCAGCCTCTCACAGGGGACCTACGAGCAGTACTTC. It codes for CASSLSQGTYEQYF.